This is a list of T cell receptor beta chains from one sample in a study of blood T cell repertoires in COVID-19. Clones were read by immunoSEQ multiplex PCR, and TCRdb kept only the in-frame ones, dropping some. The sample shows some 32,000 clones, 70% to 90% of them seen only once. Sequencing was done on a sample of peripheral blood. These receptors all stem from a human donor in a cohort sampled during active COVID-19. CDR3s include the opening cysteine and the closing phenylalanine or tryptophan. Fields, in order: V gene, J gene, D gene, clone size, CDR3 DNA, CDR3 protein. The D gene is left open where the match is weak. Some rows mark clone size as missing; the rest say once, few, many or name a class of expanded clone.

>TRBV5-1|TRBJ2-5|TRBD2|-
TGCGCCAGCAGCTGGACTAGCGGGGGAGAGGAGACCCAGTACTTC
CASSWTSGGEETQYF
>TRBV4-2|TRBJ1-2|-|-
TGTGCCAGCAGCCAAGATCGGGACACTCACTATGGCTACACCTTC
CASSQDRDTHYGYTF
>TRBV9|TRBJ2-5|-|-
TGTGCCAGCAGCGTAGGTAGTAGTTCGGAGACCCAGTACTTC
CASSVGSSSETQYF
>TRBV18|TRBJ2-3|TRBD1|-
TGTGCCAGCTCACCAGGGGACAGGATGGGCACAGATACGCAGTATTTT
CASSPGDRMGTDTQYF
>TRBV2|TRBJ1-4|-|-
TGTGCCATCTCGCCAGGGTATAATGAAAAACTGTTTTTT
CAISPGYNEKLFF
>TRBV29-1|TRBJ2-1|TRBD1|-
TGCAGCGCTCCCCCCGGGACAGGATCCTATGAGCAGTTCTTC
CSAPPGTGSYEQFF
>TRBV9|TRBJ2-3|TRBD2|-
TGTGCCAGCAGCGTAGCTCTGACGGGGGGTCCGGGCACAGATACGCAGTATTTT
CASSVALTGGPGTDTQYF
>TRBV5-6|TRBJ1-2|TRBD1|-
TGTGCCAGCAGCCCCGGACAGGGGGCTGGATATGGCTACACCTTC
CASSPGQGAGYGYTF
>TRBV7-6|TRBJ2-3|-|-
TGTGCCAGCAGCTTAGGGGGAGCTAATACGCAGTATTTT
CASSLGGANTQYF
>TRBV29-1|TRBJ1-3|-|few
TGCAGCGTCCCACAGGGAAACACCATATATTTT
CSVPQGNTIYF
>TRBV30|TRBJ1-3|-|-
TGTGCCGGCCAAGGCGGGGGATTATCTGGAAACACCATATATTTT
CAGQGGGLSGNTIYF
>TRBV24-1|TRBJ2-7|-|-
TGTGCCACCAGTGATTTTGGCAGGGGAAACCACGAGCAGTACTTC
CATSDFGRGNHEQYF
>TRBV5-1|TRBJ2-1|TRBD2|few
TGCGCCAGCAGCGCGGGACTAGGCTCCTACAATGAGCAGTTCTTC
CASSAGLGSYNEQFF
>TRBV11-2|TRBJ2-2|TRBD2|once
TGTGCCAGCAGCTTCGCGGGGGGGCGCACCGGGGAGCTGTTTTTT
CASSFAGGRTGELFF